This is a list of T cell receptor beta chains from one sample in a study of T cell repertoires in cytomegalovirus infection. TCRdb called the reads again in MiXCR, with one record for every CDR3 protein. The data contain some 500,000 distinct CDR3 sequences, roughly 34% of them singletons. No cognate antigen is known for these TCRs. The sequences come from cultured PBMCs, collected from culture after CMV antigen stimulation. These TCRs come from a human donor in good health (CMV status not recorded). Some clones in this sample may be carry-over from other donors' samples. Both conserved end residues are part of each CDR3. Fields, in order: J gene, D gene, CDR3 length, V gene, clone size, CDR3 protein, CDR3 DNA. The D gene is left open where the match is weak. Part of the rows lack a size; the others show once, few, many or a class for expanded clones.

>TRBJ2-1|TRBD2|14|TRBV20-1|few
CSAGGLADYNEQFF
TGCAGTGCCGGCGGACTAGCGGACTACAATGAGCAGTTCTTC
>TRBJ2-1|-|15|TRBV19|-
CASTDSGIAYNEQFF
TGTGCCAGCACTGATAGCGGAATAGCCTACAATGAGCAGTTCTTC
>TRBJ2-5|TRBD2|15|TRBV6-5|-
CASSAPLAGQETQYF
TGTGCCAGCAGCGCCCCGCTAGCGGGACAAGAGACCCAGTACTTC
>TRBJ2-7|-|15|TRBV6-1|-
CASRLAQQDSYEQYF
TGTGCCAGCAGGTTAGCCCAACAAGACTCCTACGAGCAGTACTTC
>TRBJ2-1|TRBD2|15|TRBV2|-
CASSELLAGANEQFF
TGTGCCAGCAGTGAATTGCTAGCGGGAGCAAATGAGCAGTTCTTC
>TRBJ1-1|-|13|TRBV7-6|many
CASSFSRDTEAFF
TGTGCCAGCAGCTTTTCCAGGGACACTGAAGCTTTCTTT
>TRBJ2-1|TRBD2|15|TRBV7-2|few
CASSLVIAGEVEQFF
TGTGCCAGCAGCTTAGTGATAGCGGGAGAGGTTGAGCAGTTCTTC
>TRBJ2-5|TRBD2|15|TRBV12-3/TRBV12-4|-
CASSLSGRLQETQYF
TGTGCCAGCAGCCTTAGCGGGAGGCTTCAAGAGACCCAGTACTTC
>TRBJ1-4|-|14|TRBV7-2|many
CASSLWSRGEKLFF
TGTGCCAGCAGCTTATGGTCCAGGGGAGAAAAACTGTTTTTT
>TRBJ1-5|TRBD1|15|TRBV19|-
CASAGQEISNQPQHF
TGTGCCAGCGCGGGACAGGAGATTAGCAATCAGCCCCAGCATTTT
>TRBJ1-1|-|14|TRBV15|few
CATSINNAVHEAFF
TGTGCCACCAGCATAAACAACGCGGTCCACGAAGCTTTCTTT
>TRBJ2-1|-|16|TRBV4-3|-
CASSQGFRDVYNEQFF
TGCGCCAGCAGCCAAGGCTTCCGGGACGTCTACAATGAGCAGTTCTTC
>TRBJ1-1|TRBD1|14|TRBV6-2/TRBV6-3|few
CASSYRGLSTEAFF
TGTGCCAGCAGCTACAGGGGATTGAGCACTGAAGCTTTCTTT
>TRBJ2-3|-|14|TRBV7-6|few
CASSLYPLTDTQYF
TGTGCCAGCAGCCTCTACCCCCTCACAGATACGCAGTATTTT
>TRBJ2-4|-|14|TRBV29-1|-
CSALTDLAKNIQYF
TGCAGCGCCCTCACAGACTTAGCCAAAAACATTCAGTACTTC
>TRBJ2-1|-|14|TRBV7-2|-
CASSPTSTDNEQFF
TGTGCCAGCAGCCCTACTTCTACGGACAATGAGCAGTTCTTC
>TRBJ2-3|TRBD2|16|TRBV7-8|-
CASSLVEAGGGDTQYF
TGTGCCAGCAGCTTAGTCGAGGCGGGAGGGGGAGATACGCAGTATTTT
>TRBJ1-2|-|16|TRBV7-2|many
CASSFRSSPGLYGYTF
TGTGCCAGCAGCTTCCGAAGCTCCCCCGGCCTCTATGGCTACACCTTC
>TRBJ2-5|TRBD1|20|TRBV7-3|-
CASSLMPLTGTGGPQETQYF
TGTGCCAGCAGCTTAATGCCGCTAACCGGGACAGGGGGCCCCCAAGAGACCCAGTACTTC
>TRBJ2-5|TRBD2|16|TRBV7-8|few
CASTLRASGYQETQYF
TGTGCCAGCACCCTAAGGGCTAGCGGGTACCAAGAGACCCAGTACTTC
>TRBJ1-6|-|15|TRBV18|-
CASAIGVQGNSPLHF
TGTGCCAGCGCCATTGGCGTCCAGGGCAATTCACCCCTCCACTTT
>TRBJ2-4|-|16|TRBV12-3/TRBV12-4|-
CASSTTTSLAKNIQYF
TGTGCCAGCAGTACCACGACAAGCCTAGCCAAAAACATTCAGTACTTC
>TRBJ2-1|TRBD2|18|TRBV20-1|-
CSAPGTARTSGRAMEQFF
TGCAGTGCTCCCGGGACCGCCCGGACTAGCGGGAGGGCCATGGAGCAGTTCTTC
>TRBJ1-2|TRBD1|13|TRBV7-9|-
CASSFGQAYGYTF
TGTGCCAGCAGCTTCGGACAGGCCTATGGCTACACCTTC
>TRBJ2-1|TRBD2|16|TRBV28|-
CASSLPRLAGGNEQFF
TGTGCCAGCAGTTTGCCGCGACTAGCGGGAGGGAATGAGCAGTTCTTC